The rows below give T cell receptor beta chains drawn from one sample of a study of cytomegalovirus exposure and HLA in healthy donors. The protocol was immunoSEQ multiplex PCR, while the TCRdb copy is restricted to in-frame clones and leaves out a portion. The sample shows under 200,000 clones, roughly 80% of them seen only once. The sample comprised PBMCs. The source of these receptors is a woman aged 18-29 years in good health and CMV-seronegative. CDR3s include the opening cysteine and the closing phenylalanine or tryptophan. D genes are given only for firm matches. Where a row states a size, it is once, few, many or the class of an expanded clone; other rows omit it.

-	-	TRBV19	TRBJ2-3	CASSLAPRGGTDTQYF	TGTGCCAGTAGTCTGGCCCCTCGCGGGGGCACAGATACGCAGTATTTT
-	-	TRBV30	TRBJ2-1	CAWSVLSANEQFF	TGTGCCTGGAGTGTTTTGAGTGCAAATGAGCAGTTCTTC
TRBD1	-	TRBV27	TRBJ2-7	CASSPGQGAGRQYF	TGTGCCAGCAGTCCCGGACAGGGGGCGGGTAGACAGTACTTC
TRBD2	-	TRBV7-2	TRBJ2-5	CASSTPLAGGRETQYF	TGTGCCAGCAGCACACCACTAGCGGGAGGTAGAGAGACCCAGTACTTC
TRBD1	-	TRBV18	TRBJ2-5	CASSPTGTEQETQYF	TGTGCCAGCTCACCTACCGGGACAGAGCAAGAGACCCAGTACTTC
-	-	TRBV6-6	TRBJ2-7	CASSLGRGKVMEQYF	TGTGCCAGCAGTCTAGGACGGGGTAAGGTTATGGAGCAGTACTTC
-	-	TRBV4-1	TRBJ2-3	CASSQDPADTQYF	TGCGCCAGCAGCCAAGACCCAGCGGATACGCAGTATTTT
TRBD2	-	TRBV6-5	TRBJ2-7	CASSNPGRLADEQYF	TGTGCCAGCAGTAATCCGGGACGGCTAGCGGACGAGCAGTACTTC
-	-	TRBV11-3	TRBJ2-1	CASSLDRYNEQFF	TGTGCCAGCAGCCTTGACAGATACAATGAGCAGTTCTTC
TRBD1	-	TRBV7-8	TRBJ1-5	CASSREWTGLNQPQHF	TGTGCCAGCAGCAGGGAGTGGACAGGGCTTAATCAGCCCCAGCATTTT
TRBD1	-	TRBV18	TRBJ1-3	CASSPPGGSSGNTIYF	TGTGCCAGCTCACCTCCAGGGGGCAGCTCTGGAAACACCATATATTTT
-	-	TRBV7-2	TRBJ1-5	CASSLDPGGNQPQHF	TGTGCCAGCAGCTTAGACCCAGGGGGCAATCAGCCCCAGCATTTT
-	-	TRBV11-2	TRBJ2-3	CASSRPGPDTQYF	TGTGCCAGCAGCCGACCAGGGCCCGATACGCAGTATTTT
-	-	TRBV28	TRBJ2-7	CASRLNTRGEQYF	TGTGCCAGCAGGCTGAACACCAGGGGCGAGCAGTACTTC
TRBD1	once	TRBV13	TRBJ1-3	CASSSPGTGGGNTIYF	TGTGCCAGCAGCTCCCCCGGGACAGGGGGAGGAAACACCATATATTTT
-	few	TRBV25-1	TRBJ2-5	CASSDSTQGLRETQYF	TGTGCCAGCAGTGACTCGACCCAGGGTTTGCGAGAGACCCAGTACTTC
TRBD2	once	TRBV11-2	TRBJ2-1	CASSLSAAGGTHNEQFF	TGTGCCAGCAGCTTAAGCGCAGCGGGAGGGACCCACAATGAGCAGTTCTTC
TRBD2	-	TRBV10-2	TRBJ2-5	CASSTSGSGVQETQYF	TGCGCCAGCAGTACTAGCGGGAGCGGGGTACAAGAGACCCAGTACTTC
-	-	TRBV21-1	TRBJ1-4	CASAWTGSSGTNEKLFF	TGTGCCAGCGCTTGGACAGGGTCTTCTGGAACTAATGAAAAACTGTTTTTT
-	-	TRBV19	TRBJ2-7	CASSTQPSYEQYF	TGTGCCAGTAGTACACAGCCCTCCTACGAGCAGTACTTC
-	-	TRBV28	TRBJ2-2	CASSLITPVYTGELFF	TGTGCCAGCAGTTTAATAACCCCGGTCTACACCGGGGAGCTGTTTTTT
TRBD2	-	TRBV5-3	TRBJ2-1	CARSPLAGDRDEQFF	TGTGCCAGATCCCCTCTAGCGGGAGATAGGGATGAGCAGTTCTTC
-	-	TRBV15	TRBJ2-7	CATSSGTGLSSYEQYF	TGTGCCACCAGCAGCGGCACAGGGCTAAGCTCCTACGAGCAGTACTTC
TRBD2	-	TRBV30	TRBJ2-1	CAWSVASGNYNEQFF	TGTGCCTGGAGTGTAGCCAGCGGGAATTACAATGAGCAGTTCTTC
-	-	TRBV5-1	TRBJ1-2	CASSLDGSEYGYTF	TGCGCCAGCAGCTTGGACGGGAGTGAGTATGGCTACACCTTC
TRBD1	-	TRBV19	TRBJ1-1	CASINDRGLGTEAFF	TGTGCCAGTATCAACGACAGGGGGCTGGGCACTGAAGCTTTCTTT
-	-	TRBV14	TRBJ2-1	CASSRGAASRDGQFF	TGTGCCAGCAGCCGCGGCGCGGCTAGTCGGGATGGGCAGTTCTTC
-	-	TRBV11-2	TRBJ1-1	CASSALGGNTEAFF	TGTGCCAGCAGCGCCCTCGGGGGGAACACTGAAGCTTTCTTT
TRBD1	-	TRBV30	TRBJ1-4	CAWSLVRGLNEKLFF	TGTGCCTGGAGTCTAGTCAGGGGGCTTAATGAAAAACTGTTTTTT
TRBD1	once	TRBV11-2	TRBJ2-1	CASSLAGTVNEQFF	TGTGCCAGCAGCTTAGCGGGGACAGTGAATGAGCAGTTCTTC
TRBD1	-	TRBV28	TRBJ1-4	CASSFLGQGARKLFF	TGTGCCAGCAGTTTTCTGGGACAGGGGGCCCGAAAACTGTTTTTT
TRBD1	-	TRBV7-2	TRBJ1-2	CASSSTPGQGNYGYTF	TGTGCCAGCAGCTCTACCCCGGGACAGGGGAACTATGGCTACACCTTC
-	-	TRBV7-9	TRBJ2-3	CASSPRLGSENTDTQYF	TGTGCCAGCAGCCCCCGATTAGGTAGCGAGAACACAGATACGCAGTATTTT
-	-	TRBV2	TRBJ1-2	CASSQQGDYGYTF	TGTGCCAGCAGTCAACAGGGAGACTATGGCTACACCTTC
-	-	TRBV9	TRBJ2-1	CASSPRTKAYNEQFF	TGTGCCAGCAGCCCGAGGACTAAGGCCTACAATGAGCAGTTCTTC